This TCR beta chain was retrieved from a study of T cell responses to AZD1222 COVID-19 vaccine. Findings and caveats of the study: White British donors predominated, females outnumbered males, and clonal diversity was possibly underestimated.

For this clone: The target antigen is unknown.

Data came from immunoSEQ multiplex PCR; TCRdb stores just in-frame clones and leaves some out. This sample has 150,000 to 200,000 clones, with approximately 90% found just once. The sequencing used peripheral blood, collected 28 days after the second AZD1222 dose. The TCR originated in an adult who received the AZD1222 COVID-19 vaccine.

In nucleotides, the CDR3 is TGCGCCAGCAGCCTCCCGGGGGGTGAAGCTTTCTTT. Amino acid sequence: CASSLPGGEAFF. The chain recombines TRBV5-1 with TRBJ1-1; possible D gene TRBD1, 5 bases. The V end lost 4 bases, the J end lost 7 bases, and 11 bases lay between the germline ends. CDR1 is SGHRS and CDR2 is YFSETQ in the germline V gene. This CDR3 contains 12 residues.